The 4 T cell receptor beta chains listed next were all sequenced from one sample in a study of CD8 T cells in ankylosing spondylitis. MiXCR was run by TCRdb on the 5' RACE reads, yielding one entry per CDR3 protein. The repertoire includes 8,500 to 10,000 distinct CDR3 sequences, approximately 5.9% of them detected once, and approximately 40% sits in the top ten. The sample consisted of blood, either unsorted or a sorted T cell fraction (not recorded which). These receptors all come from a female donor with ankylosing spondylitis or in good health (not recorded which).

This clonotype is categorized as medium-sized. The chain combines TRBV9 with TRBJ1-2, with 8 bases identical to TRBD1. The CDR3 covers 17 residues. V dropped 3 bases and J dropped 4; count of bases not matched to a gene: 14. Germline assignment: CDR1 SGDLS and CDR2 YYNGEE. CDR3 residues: CASSARTGLFASYGYTF. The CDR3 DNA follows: TGTGCCAGCAGCGCCAGGACAGGGTTATTCGCCAGCTATGGCTACACCTTC.

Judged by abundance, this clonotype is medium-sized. The chain's CDR3 is CASSETSGSLEQFF. For the CDR3, the DNA is TGTGCCAGCAGCGAAACTAGCGGGAGTCTTGAGCAGTTCTTC. The V gene is TRBV9, the J gene TRBJ2-1; 11 nucleotides line up with TRBD2. The CDR3 runs 14 residues. The J segment lost 9 bases and the V segment lost 3 bases, leaving 5 bases of the junction unmatched. Germline V gene sequence: CDR1 SGDLS, CDR2 YYNGEE.

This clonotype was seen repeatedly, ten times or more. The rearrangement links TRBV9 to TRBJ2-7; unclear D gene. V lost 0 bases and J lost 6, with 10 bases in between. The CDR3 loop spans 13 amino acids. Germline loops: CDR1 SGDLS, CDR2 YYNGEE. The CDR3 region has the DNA TGTGCCAGCAGCGTAGATCCGCTAGGCGAGCAGTACTTC. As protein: CASSVDPLGEQYF.

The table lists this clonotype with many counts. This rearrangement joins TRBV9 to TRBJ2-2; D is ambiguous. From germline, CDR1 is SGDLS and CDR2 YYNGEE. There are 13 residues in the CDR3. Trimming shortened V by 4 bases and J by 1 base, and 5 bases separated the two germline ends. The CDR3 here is CASSPENTGELFF. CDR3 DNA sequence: TGTGCCAGCAGCCCGGAGAACACCGGGGAGCTGTTTTTT.